This T cell receptor (beta chain) originates from a study of cytomegalovirus exposure and HLA in healthy donors. Study observations and caveats: Diagnosis of cytomegalovirus status made by the classifier reportedly showed high specificity and sensitivity. A later analysis, which compared TCR beta chains of equal frequency, found the HLA-associated ones more clonally expanded. Cytomegalovirus-associated status was assigned to approximately 160 TCR beta chains.

60 Vbeta and 13 Jbeta primers were used in PCR. Profiled with immunoSEQ multiplex PCR; TCRdb holds only in-frame clones, not every one. The table shows roughly 100,000 clones, with approximately 77% occurring only once. Remarks on this clone: The antigen is undetermined.

The CDR3 spans 11 residues. V lost 4 bases, J lost 4 bases, and 3 bases lay in between. Per the germline V gene, CDR1 is MGHDK and CDR2 is SYGVNS. This clonotype was sampled from a woman between 40 and 55 years old in good health and CMV-seronegative. This chain links TRBV25-1 with TRBJ2-3; D unclear. Sequenced material: PBMCs. The CDR3 here is CASSAADTQYF. The DNA for the CDR3 is TGTGCCAGCAGTGCGGCAGATACGCAGTATTTT. Based on the CDR3 plus reference TRBV25-1 and TRBJ2-3, the full variable domain is EADIYQTPRYLVIGTGKKITLECSQTMGHDKMYWYQQDPGMELHLIHYSYGVNSTEKGDLSSESTVSRIRTEHFPLTLESARPSHTSQYLCASSAADTQYFGPGTRLTVL.